This T cell receptor (beta chain) came from a study of blood T cell repertoires in COVID-19. Study summary: Whether acute or convalescent, the COVID-19 samples came from the United States, Italy and Spain. Sample material is recorded as cDNA or gDNA derived from T cells, B-cell-depleted T cells, or PBMCs.

The CDR3 contains 13 residues. The germline V gene encodes CDR1 MNHEY and CDR2 SMNVEV (reference sequence). V shed 4 bases and J 6 bases; nucleotides not matched to a gene: 2. Per the study methods: By means of reference gene primer amplification, nucleated cell counts were estimated. Libraries were prepared by immunoSEQ multiplex PCR; TCRdb keeps only in-frame clonotypes and omits some of them. D and trimming come from the DNA, and the V and J calls and clone size come from that table. The table lists approximately 80,000 clones, about 90% of them singletons. Sequences were obtained from peripheral blood. This sequence joins TRBV27 and TRBJ2-1, with 8 nucleotides matching TRBD2. The TCR comes from a human donor in a cohort sampled during active COVID-19. The CDR3 bases are TGTGCCAGCAGTTCGGGACTAGTCAATGAGCAGTTCTTC. The encoded protein is CASSSGLVNEQFF.